Detailed here is one TCR beta chain. Sequencing used immunoSEQ multiplex PCR; TCRdb keeps in-frame clones, though not all of them. The table has about 48,000 clones, around 83% seen once. This specimen belongs to a study of early stage breast cancer tumors. The V end was cut by 5 bases, the J end by 0 bases, with 11 bases between. In germline, CDR1 is LNHDA, CDR2 SQIVND (reference sequence). CDR3 length: 15 residues. The receptor comes from a person aged 45-60 years with breast cancer. This sequence joins TRBV19 and TRBJ2-1; D remains unclear. What was sequenced was blood. CDR3 in amino acids: CASSDNIFSYNEQFF. CDR3 nucleotides: TGTGCCAGTAGTGACAATATATTCTCCTACAATGAGCAGTTCTTC.